This record looks at one TCR beta chain sequence and its context. The sample belongs to a study of blood T cell repertoires in COVID-19. About the research overall: The study drew acute and convalescent COVID-19 samples from the United States, Italy and Spain. PBMCs, B-cell-depleted T cells, or T cells provided the cDNA or gDNA that made up the material.

This CDR3 region has 13 residues. The germline gives CDR1 MNHEY, CDR2 SVGAGI. Trimming removed 6 bases from V and 2 bases from J, with 10 bases in between. Using immunoSEQ multiplex PCR, the repertoire was profiled, and TCRdb retains in-frame clones only, with some absent. The sample lists about 300,000 clones; approximately 90% were seen once. The rearrangement links TRBV6-5 to TRBJ2-5, with D maybe TRBD1 (6 bases). The sequence came from a woman aged 45-59 years with COVID-19, enrolled during active disease. Sequenced: peripheral blood. CDR3 DNA sequence: TGTGCCAGCAGACCCGGACAGCAAGAGACCCAGTACTTC. The encoded protein is CASRPGQQETQYF.